Reported below is one T cell receptor (beta chain). What antigen it recognizes has not been identified. Base qualities were left out, and no much larger clone turns up one base away. The germline V end is reduced by 3 bases and the J end by 0 bases; junction bases left unmatched: 4. Including the terminal cysteine and phenylalanine, the CDR3 comprises 15 residues. Only CDR3 DNA is held: 45 bases, read in frame from base 1. Per the germline V gene (reference sequence), DFQATT is the CDR1 and SNEGSKA is the CDR2. The data were obtained in a study of identical twins (dated by TCRdb to the mid-2010s). Notes on the research overall: To test whether fetal clonotypes persist, the study used deep sequencing on TCR alpha and beta repertoires from monozygotic twins, unrelated adults of various ages, and cord blood. To rule out contamination, the twin experiments were replicated at different times with different library preparation protocols.

Points the paper makes about the study in general: Compared with coincidental sharing between unrelated individuals, out-of-frame TCR alpha sequences shared between twins showed an excess of sequences with low generation probability. Invariant T cells such as MAIT and iNKT could partly confound zero-insertion analyses, although diverse VJ usage argued against such confounding for most clonotypes. Excess twin sharing in beta out-of-frame sequences was weaker because fewer shared sequences lowered the signal-to-noise ratio. Out-of-frame TCR alpha sharing in monozygotic twins was systematically underestimated by recombination models, whereas sharing between unrelated individuals was in agreement with the recombination models. Conclusions relied on cross-sectional statistical analysis, since the same donors could not be followed over many years. Abundant cord blood beta clonotypes carried fewer insertions; young adult naive repertoires showed a weaker similar trend, while memory repertoires showed none.

Library creation used 5' RACE. The sequencing machine was an Illumina HiSeq 2000. A universal primer binding site was added through template switching, and the final cDNA carried a unique molecular identifier so that TCR cDNA molecules could be counted accurately. Specific primers in the conserved constant-segment region were used to synthesize first-strand cDNA for TCR alpha and beta chains. To control for contamination, each cDNA library was double barcoded with a SMART-Mk sample barcode plus Illumina barcodes. TruSeq adapter sequences along with Illumina sample barcodes were introduced in two successive PCR steps. TCR alpha and beta cDNA libraries were sequenced on the Illumina HiSeq platform with custom primers. The source study handled its data this way. MiGEC processed the raw reads to extract unique molecular identifiers, while MiXCR was used to determine the CDR3 positions. For each individual, recombination models were inferred using an EM algorithm with the repgenHMM and IGoR tools. Shared clonotypes were analyzed with the tcR package in R, and sharing was normalized by the product of cloneset sizes. To study raw recombination free of thymic and clonal selection effects, out-of-frame nonproductive sequences were analyzed. The raw public data were reprocessed by TCRdb itself: fastp quality trimming at Q25, MiXCR clonotype calling, in-frame beta chains only. Each entry merges the rows of one CDR3 protein and shows their most common DNA and genes. These V and J calls are TCRdb output, not the study's own analysis. This sample has around 500,000 distinct CDR3 sequences in its table, and approximately 15% of those were observed once. The ten largest clonotypes hold around 0.48% of the sample.

Every donor in the study was a healthy Caucasian. Three pairs of female monozygotic twins, all aged 18 to 29 years, were included in the twin cohort. Positive isolation kits from Invitrogen were used to isolate CD4+ and CD8+ T cell populations. The sample also formed part of further work on yellow fever vaccine responses in identical twins. As that second study puts it: According to the authors, the vaccine-induced T cell response in identical twins seemed to be partly convergent and partly specific to each individual. In the study, vaccine-responding T cell clones were precisely tracked in identical twins.

The receptor was isolated from a woman between 18 and 29 years old in good health. The sample comprised CD4+ T cells sorted from blood. In this chain, TRBV20-1 is recombined with TRBJ2-2; 7 bases in the middle match TRBD1. At the DNA level, the sequence is TGCAGTGCTAGTCAAGGGGGCGCGAACACCGGGGAGCTGTTTTTT. Its protein is CSASQGGANTGELFF.